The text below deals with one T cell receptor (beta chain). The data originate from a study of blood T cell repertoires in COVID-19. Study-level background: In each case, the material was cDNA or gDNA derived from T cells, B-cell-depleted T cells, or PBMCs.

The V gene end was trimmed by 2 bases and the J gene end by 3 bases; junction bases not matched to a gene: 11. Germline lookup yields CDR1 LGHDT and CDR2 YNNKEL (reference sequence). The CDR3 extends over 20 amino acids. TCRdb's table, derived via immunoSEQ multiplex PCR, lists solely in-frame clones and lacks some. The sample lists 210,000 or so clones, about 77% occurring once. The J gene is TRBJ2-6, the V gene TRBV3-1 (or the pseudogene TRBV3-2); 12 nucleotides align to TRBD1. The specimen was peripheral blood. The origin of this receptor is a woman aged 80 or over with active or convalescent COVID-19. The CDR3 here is CASSQFLPGTGGGGANVLTF. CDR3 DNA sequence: TGTGCCAGCAGCCAATTCTTACCCGGGACAGGGGGCGGTGGGGCCAACGTCCTGACTTTC.